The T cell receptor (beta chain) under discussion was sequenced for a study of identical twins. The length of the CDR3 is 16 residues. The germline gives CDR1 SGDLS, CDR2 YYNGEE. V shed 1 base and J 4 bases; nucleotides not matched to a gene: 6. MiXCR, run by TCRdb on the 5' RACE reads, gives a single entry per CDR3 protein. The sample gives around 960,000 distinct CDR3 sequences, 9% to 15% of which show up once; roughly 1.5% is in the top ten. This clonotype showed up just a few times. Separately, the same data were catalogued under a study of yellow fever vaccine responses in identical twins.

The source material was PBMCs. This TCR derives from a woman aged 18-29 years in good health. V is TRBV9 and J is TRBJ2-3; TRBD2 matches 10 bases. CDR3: CASSVKSGGAADTQYF. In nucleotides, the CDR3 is TGTGCCAGCAGCGTAAAAAGCGGGGGGGCGGCAGATACGCAGTATTTT.